The clone carrying this T cell receptor beta chain was observed at least ten times. Clinicians diagnosed patients from clinical symptoms, serum thyroxine and TRAb, thyroid ultrasound and orbital computed tomography. The data are from a study of T cells in Graves' hyperthyroidism and ophthalmopathy. Amplification targeted TCR beta CDR3 regions from RNA transcripts. A set of HTBI primers served as the primers for a first-round RT-PCR of the TCR CDR3. TCRdb fed the multiplex PCR reads into MiXCR, producing one record per CDR3 protein. The data hold about 400,000 distinct CDR3 sequences, with around 15% observed a single time. After removal of 2 bases from V and 7 bases from J, the junction contained 7 bases not matched to a gene. CDR1 MDHEN and CDR2 SYDVKM come from the germline V gene. The CDR3 runs to 16 residues.

The clonotype comes from a man in his fifties or sixties with Graves' ophthalmopathy. The J gene is TRBJ2-5, the V gene TRBV28; 13 positions match TRBD2. Sequencing input: blood. The CDR3 is CASSLGLAGAGGTQYF. The DNA of the CDR3 is TGTGCCAGCAGTTTAGGACTAGCGGGGGCCGGTGGGACCCAGTACTTC.